This section outlines one T cell receptor beta chain sequence together with its context. Sequencing was performed with immunoSEQ multiplex PCR; in TCRdb, only in-frame clones are kept and a portion is missing. The table lists about 270,000 clones, 88% of them singletons, with less than 3% in the top ten. Trimming left V 6 bases short and J 6 bases short, with 14 bases between. Germline-derived CDR1 and CDR2 are LNHDA and SQIVND (reference sequence). CDR3 length: 13 amino acids. This record belongs to a study of blood T cell repertoires in COVID-19. As for the study in general: Samples of COVID-19 (acute and convalescent) were obtained from the United States, Italy and Spain. T cells, B-cell-depleted T cells, or PBMCs provided the cDNA or gDNA that served as material.

J is TRBJ1-1 and V is TRBV19; D possibly corresponds to TRBD1 (5 bases). The sequencing input was PBMCs or T cells enriched from blood (not recorded which). The sequence derives from a woman aged 50 to 65 who had recovered from COVID-19. CDR3 residues: CASSTIGGAEAFF. In DNA form, the CDR3 reads TGTGCCAGTAGCACGATCGGGGGGGCTGAAGCTTTCTTT.